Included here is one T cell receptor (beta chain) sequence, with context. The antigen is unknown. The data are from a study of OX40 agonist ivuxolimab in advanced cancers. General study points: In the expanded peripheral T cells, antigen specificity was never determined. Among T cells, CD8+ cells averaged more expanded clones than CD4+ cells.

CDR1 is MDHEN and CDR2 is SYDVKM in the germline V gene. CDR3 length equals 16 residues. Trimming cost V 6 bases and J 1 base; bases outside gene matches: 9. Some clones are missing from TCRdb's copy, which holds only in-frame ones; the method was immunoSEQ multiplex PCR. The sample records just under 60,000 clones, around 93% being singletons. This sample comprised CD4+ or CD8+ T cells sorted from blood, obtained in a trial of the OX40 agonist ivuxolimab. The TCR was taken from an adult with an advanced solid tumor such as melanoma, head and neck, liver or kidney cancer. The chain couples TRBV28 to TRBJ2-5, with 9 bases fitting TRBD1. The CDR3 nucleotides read TGTGCCAGCAGGCCCCGGACAGGGGCCCTCCAAGAGACCCAGTACTTC. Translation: CASRPRTGALQETQYF.